Detailed here is one T cell receptor (beta chain). Its antigen is unknown. The data were obtained in a study of T cells in localized non-small cell lung cancer. The length of the CDR3 is 14 residues. The V end was cut by 3 bases, the J end by 7 bases, with 13 bases between. Germline V gene sequence: CDR1 SNHLY, CDR2 FYNNEI. Clones were read by immunoSEQ multiplex PCR, and TCRdb kept only the in-frame ones, dropping some. The sample has tens of thousands of clones, 90% seen once; the top ten hold about 1%. Study observations and caveats: Analysis by sequencing included only one tumor region, so heterogeneity remains possible. Out of the top 100 tumor clones, a median roughly 52 were seen in adjacent lung. Uninvolved adjacent lung showed peak T cell clonality, exceeding tumor. Among blood samples, higher T cell density accompanied longer overall survival.

The sequencing used peripheral blood, collected before any cancer treatment. The gene calls are TRBV2 and TRBJ1-5; possibly TRBD1 for D (5 bases). This TCR was recovered from a woman between 35 and 70 years old with stage I lung adenocarcinoma. The CDR3 nucleotides are TGTGCCAGCAGTGATGGGGGAGCAGGACAGCCCCAGCATTTT. The encoded protein is CASSDGGAGQPQHF.